The 26 T cell receptor beta chains given below trace back to one sample, sequenced in a study of CD8 T cells in ankylosing spondylitis. MiXCR was run by TCRdb on the 5' RACE reads, yielding one entry per CDR3 protein. The sample contains 80,000 to 90,000 distinct CDR3 sequences, 27% of which appear only once. The sample comprised blood, either unsorted or a sorted T cell fraction (not recorded which). These TCRs come from a male donor with ankylosing spondylitis or in good health (not recorded which).

The chain recombines TRBV5-1 with TRBJ1-5; D unresolved. The CDR3 extends over 14 amino acids. V lost 0 bases, J lost 3 bases, and 7 bases lay in between. Germline lookup yields CDR1 SGHRS and CDR2 YFSETQ. CDR3 amino acids: CASSLDSYNQPQHF. The DNA of the CDR3 is TGCGCCAGCAGCTTGGACAGCTACAATCAGCCCCAGCATTTT.

The sample holds a few counts of this clonotype. J is TRBJ1-5 and V is TRBV11-1; TRBD1 agrees at 7 bases. This CDR3 is built from 16 residues. J lost 5 bases, V lost 3 bases, and 10 bases had no gene match. Germline CDR1 reads SGHAT; CDR2 reads FQDESV (reference sequence). CDR3 amino acids: CASSLGEGAEDQPQHF. The CDR3 coding sequence is TGTGCCAGCAGCTTGGGCGAGGGGGCGGAAGATCAGCCCCAGCATTTT.

The chain joins TRBV3-1 to TRBJ1-2; D unresolved. The V end lost 1 base, the J end lost 8 bases, and 11 bases lay between the germline ends. The CDR3 is 13 amino acids. Germline CDR1 and CDR2: LGHDT and YNNKEL (reference sequence). DNA of the CDR3: TGTGCCAGCAGCCAAGGGGAAGTTCTGGGCTACACCTTC. This encodes CASSQGEVLGYTF.

The V and J genes are TRBV3-1 and TRBJ2-5, with D possibly being TRBD2 (7 bases). The germline V gene has CDR1 LGHDT and CDR2 YNNKEL (reference sequence). Trimming left V 8 bases short and J 5 bases short, with 27 bases between. The CDR3 extends over 17 amino acids. CDR3 coding DNA: TGTGCCAGCTCCCAGGGGCTAGCGGCCTCCATTGGGGAGACCCAGTACTTC. This encodes CASSQGLAASIGETQYF.

The chain combines TRBV5-1 with TRBJ1-1; 7 positions match TRBD1. CDR1 is SGHRS and CDR2 is YFSETQ in the germline V gene. Germline trimming cut 1 base from V and 8 bases from J; bases unmatched to any gene: 2. This CDR3 region has 12 residues. The CDR3 DNA follows: TGCGCCAGCAGCTTGAAACAGGGGGAAGCTTTCTTT. Its protein product is CASSLKQGEAFF. The full variable domain, its missing parts supplied by reference TRBV5-1 and TRBJ1-1, is KAGVTQTPRYLIKTRGQQVTLSCSPISGHRSVSWYQQTPGQGLQFLFEYFSETQRNKGNFPGRFSGRQFSNSRSEMNVSTLELGDSALYLCASSLKQGEAFFGQGTRLTVV.

A few counts support this clonotype. The V and J genes are TRBV20-1 and TRBJ2-7; 8 bases map to TRBD1. CDR1 is DFQATT, CDR2 SNEGSKA, per germline (reference sequence). This CDR3 comprises 14 residues. The junction had 7 bases not matched to a gene; V was cut back by 6 bases and J by 0 bases. Written as DNA, the CDR3 is TGCAGTGCATTTGGACAGGGAAGCTCCTACGAGCAGTACTTC. It codes for CSAFGQGSSYEQYF.

This clonotype was counted between two and nine times. This chain links TRBV6-2 or TRBV6-3 with TRBJ2-1; 9 bases align to TRBD1. Trimming removed 6 bases from V and 14 bases from J; junction bases left unmatched: 11. There are 13 residues in the CDR3. In germline, CDR1 is MNHEY, CDR2 SVGEGT. The CDR3 DNA reads as TGTGCCAGCAGACTAAGTACAGGGGGCAAGGAGTTCTTC. Residues: CASRLSTGGKEFF.

This clonotype was recorded at least ten times. The chain uses TRBV12-3 or TRBV12-4 and TRBJ1-2; 9 bases map to TRBD1. Trimming took 7 bases from V and 4 from J; bases not matched to a gene: 10. This CDR3 region has 15 residues. For the CDR3, the DNA is TGTGCCAGCACCCCACAGGGGGCGCTCGGCTATGGCTACACCTTC. Translated: CASTPQGALGYGYTF.

This clonotype has only one observation. Germline and junction disagree at one end, which may indicate a read error. The gene calls are TRBV5-5 and TRBJ2-7, with TRBD2 as a possible D gene (7 bases). Germline values: CDR1 SGHKS, CDR2 YYEKEE (reference sequence). The CDR3 extends over 15 amino acids. DNA of the CDR3: TGTGCCAGCAGGTTGGGGGGGGGCCTTAGTTACGAGCAGTACTTC. As protein: CASRLGGGLSYEQYF.

This clonotype was counted ten times or more. The V and J genes are TRBV27 and TRBJ2-1; 9 bases fit TRBD1. V shed 5 bases and J 11 bases; nucleotides not matched to a gene: 16. Germline values: CDR1 MNHEY, CDR2 SMNVEV (reference sequence). This CDR3 has 16 residues. The CDR3 here is CASSARDRVLLSKQFF. The CDR3, as DNA: TGTGCCAGCAGTGCCCGGGACAGGGTGCTTTTAAGTAAGCAGTTCTTC.

This clonotype was observed at least ten times. The chain carries TRBV20-1 and TRBJ2-5; 8 bases agree with TRBD2. Losses at the gene ends were 3 bases for V and 3 bases for J; bases not matched to a gene: 3. The CDR3 is 13 residues long. The germline gives CDR1 DFQATT, CDR2 SNEGSKA (reference sequence). The chain's CDR3 is CSARVLAEETQYF. CDR3 nucleotide sequence: TGCAGTGCTAGGGTACTAGCGGAAGAGACCCAGTACTTC.

In DNA form, the CDR3 reads TGTGCCACCAGCCTAGGGCGGGGTAAGGGCTACACCTTC. Residues: CATSLGRGKGYTF. V is TRBV15 and J is TRBJ1-2; D gene unclear. V lost 5 bases to trimming and J lost 8 bases, with 15 bases between them. Germline V gene lookup returns CDR1 LNHNV and CDR2 YYDKDF (reference sequence). The CDR3 has 13 amino acids.

The chain carries TRBV12-3 or TRBV12-4 and TRBJ2-7; D is perhaps TRBD2 (6 bases). This CDR3 contains 12 residues. Trimming stripped 8 bases from V and 2 bases from J, with 10 bases between. The CDR3 loop reads CASGGKPYEQYF. The DNA of the CDR3 is TGTGCCAGCGGCGGGAAGCCCTACGAGCAGTACTTC.

This clonotype was counted only a few times. V gene TRBV11-1 combines with J gene TRBJ2-2; D is perhaps TRBD2 (7 bases). Germline lookup yields CDR1 SGHAT and CDR2 FQDESV (reference sequence). This CDR3 spans 16 amino acids. V shed 6 bases and J shed 2 bases, with 16 bases lying between them. The CDR3 bases are TGTGCCAGCAGTCTAGGGGGGGCCACCAACACCGGGGAGCTGTTTTTT. It translates to CASSLGGATNTGELFF.

This rearrangement joins TRBV11-1 to TRBJ2-7; D is undetermined. Germline V gene lookup returns CDR1 SGHAT and CDR2 FQDESV (reference sequence). The V and J ends lost 5 bases and 5 bases respectively, with 13 bases between them. The CDR3 sequence is 13 residues long. The CDR3 loop is CASSPDARNEQYV. CDR3 DNA: TGTGCCAGCAGCCCCGATGCGAGGAACGAGCAGTACGTC.

There are a few counts of this clonotype. The V and J genes are TRBV12-3 or TRBV12-4 and TRBJ2-5, with D perhaps TRBD1 (6 bases). The CDR3 contains 11 residues. V lost 6 bases and J lost 5, with 7 bases in between. Here the CDR3 DNA reads TGTGCCAGCAGCCAGGGGGAGACCCAGTACTTC. This encodes CASSQGETQYF.

This chain connects TRBV11-2 to TRBJ2-3; the match to TRBD2 covers 9 bases. Germline-derived CDR1 and CDR2 are SGHAT and FQNNGV. This CDR3 comprises 18 residues. The ends lost 5 bases at V and 3 bases at J; junction bases unmatched: 15. As DNA, the CDR3 is TGTGCCAGCAGCCGATTGGGTGCGGGGGGGCCTCTAACAGATACGCAGTATTTT. This encodes CASSRLGAGGPLTDTQYF. The complete variable domain, with remaining parts taken from reference TRBV11-2 and TRBJ2-3, reads EAGVAQSPRYKIIEKRQSVAFWCNPISGHATLYWYQQILGQGPKLLIQFQNNGVVDDSQLPKDRFSAERLKGVDSTLKIQPAKLEDSAVYLCASSRLGAGGPLTDTQYFGPGTRLTVL.

This sequence joins TRBV5-1 and TRBJ2-3, with unresolved D. Germline V gene sequence: CDR1 SGHRS, CDR2 YFSETQ. V was clipped by 3 bases and J by 6 bases, with 8 bases between them. The CDR3 is made up of 12 amino acids. This CDR3 is CASSSPSDTQYF. Written as DNA, the CDR3 is TGCGCCAGCAGCTCCCCGTCGGATACGCAGTATTTT.

This sequence joins TRBV6-5 and TRBJ2-1; 9 bases agree with TRBD1. The CDR3 runs to 16 residues. V shed 0 bases and J 8 bases; nucleotides not matched to a gene: 8. Germline V gene data show CDR1 as MNHEY and CDR2 as SVGAGI. The CDR3, as DNA: TGTGCCAGCAGTTACTCAAGACAGGGGGAGGGAGATGAGCAGTTCTTC. Translation gives CASSYSRQGEGDEQFF.

This clonotype turned up a few times. The chain has TRBV7-8 and TRBJ1-2; TRBD1 is a possible D gene (5 bases). The V end lost 8 bases, the J end lost 6 bases, and 16 bases lay between the germline ends. CDR1 is SGHVS, CDR2 FQNEAQ, per germline. This CDR3 has 13 residues. The chain's CDR3 is CASRSLRGDGYTF. The CDR3 nucleotides are TGTGCCAGCCGTTCCCTACGGGGGGATGGCTACACCTTC.

V and J are TRBV6-1 and TRBJ1-5; 7 bases line up with TRBD1. This CDR3 has 13 amino acids. V shed 8 bases, J shed 4 bases, and the junction held 5 bases outside the gene matches. Germline V CDR1 and CDR2: MNHNS, SASEGT. CDR3 nucleotide sequence: TGTGCCAGCCGATCAGGGGGGAATCAGCCCCAGCATTTT. Protein sequence: CASRSGGNQPQHF.

This clonotype was observed a single time. This chain connects TRBV6-5 to TRBJ2-2; 13 nucleotides match TRBD2. The length of the CDR3 is 19 residues. V shed 4 bases, J shed 5 bases, and the junction held 13 bases outside the gene matches. Germline CDR1 and CDR2: MNHEY and SVGAGI. CDR3 loop: CASSFVETSGRPGTGELFF. DNA for the CDR3: TGTGCCAGCAGTTTTGTTGAGACTAGCGGGAGGCCGGGAACCGGGGAGCTGTTTTTT.

The rearrangement uses TRBV20-1 and TRBJ1-5; D call uncertain. Germline V gene data show CDR1 as DFQATT and CDR2 as SNEGSKA (reference sequence). The CDR3 loop spans 12 amino acids. The germline V and J ends were trimmed by 6 bases and 4 bases, with 10 bases remaining between them. This CDR3 reads CSATDLNQPQHF. The CDR3 nucleotides are TGCAGTGCAACGGACCTTAATCAGCCCCAGCATTTT.

This chain joins TRBV20-1 and TRBJ2-3; TRBD2 agrees at 8 bases. The V segment lost 6 bases and the J segment 3 bases; nucleotides outside the gene matches: 14. The germline gives CDR1 DFQATT, CDR2 SNEGSKA (reference sequence). CDR3 size: 16 residues. CDR3 residues: CSAIPSSGSTTDTQYF. CDR3 DNA sequence: TGCAGTGCCATACCCTCGAGCGGGAGTACGACAGATACGCAGTATTTT.

This clonotype was detected a few times. This chain uses TRBV10-3 with TRBJ2-3; TRBD2 agrees at 7 bases. The germline V gene encodes CDR1 ENHRY and CDR2 SYGVKD. V lost 1 base to trimming and J lost 4 bases; unmatched junction nucleotides: 8. The CDR3 spans 16 residues. CDR3 protein: CAISEWEGAGADTQYF. The CDR3 DNA reads TGTGCCATCAGTGAGTGGGAAGGCGCGGGAGCAGATACGCAGTATTTT.

The CDR3 loop is CASRLPRIRNTEAFF. CDR3 DNA sequence: TGTGCCAGCAGATTACCCCGGATTAGGAACACTGAAGCTTTCTTT. The rearrangement joins TRBV7-9 to TRBJ1-1; unclear D gene. CDR3 size: 15 residues. Germline CDR1 reads SEHNR; CDR2 reads FQNEAQ (reference sequence). Trimming left V 6 bases short and J 1 base short, with 15 bases between.